These T cell receptor beta chains were read from a single sample in a study of prognosis after radiotherapy for stage I lung cancer. TCRdb analysed the multiplex PCR reads with MiXCR anew, one entry per CDR3 protein. The profile shows about 20,000 distinct CDR3 sequences, less than 50% of them singletons. The sample here was PBMCs, taken before or after stereotactic body radiation therapy (not recorded which). The origin of the receptors is a donor aged 50 or older with non-small cell lung cancer. The conserved cysteine and the conserved F or W are not part of the CDR3 here. A D gene is named only where the DNA matches it firmly. Not every row has a clone size; where given, it reads once, few, many or a size class.

V gene: TRBV6-1
D gene: .
clone size: many
CDR3 protein: ASRRALLYEQY

V gene: TRBV6-5
D gene: .
clone size: .
CDR3 protein: ASSYIGQLNQPQH

V gene: TRBV5-1
D gene: TRBD2
clone size: many
CDR3 protein: ASSLGIRPGGYEQF

V gene: TRBV6-2/TRBV6-3
D gene: TRBD2
clone size: once
CDR3 protein: ASRTTASGVYNEQF

V gene: TRBV28
D gene: TRBD2
clone size: .
CDR3 protein: ASSLTGTVGKREVALTHTTQY

V gene: TRBV9
D gene: TRBD2
clone size: many
CDR3 protein: ASSGTSGGTQY

V gene: TRBV6-2/TRBV6-3
D gene: TRBD1
clone size: medium-sized
CDR3 protein: ASSYPRDRGGNEQF

V gene: TRBV6-1
D gene: .
clone size: once
CDR3 protein: ASNPDNSGNTIY

V gene: TRBV5-1
D gene: TRBD2
clone size: many
CDR3 protein: ASSSGLAGVTTDTQY

V gene: TRBV28
D gene: TRBD1
clone size: .
CDR3 protein: ASVLQGKWNEQY

V gene: TRBV24-1
D gene: .
clone size: few
CDR3 protein: ATSDYKNNYGYT

V gene: TRBV7-2
D gene: .
clone size: .
CDR3 protein: ASSANGGLNTEAF

V gene: TRBV24-1
D gene: .
clone size: .
CDR3 protein: ATSDATDSTGELF

V gene: TRBV6-1
D gene: TRBD2
clone size: .
CDR3 protein: ASSATTSGRADTQY

V gene: TRBV6-1
D gene: TRBD1
clone size: medium-sized
CDR3 protein: ASSPQGINSPLH

V gene: TRBV7-3
D gene: TRBD2
clone size: many
CDR3 protein: ASSLMASGRISYEQY

V gene: TRBV6-1
D gene: TRBD1
clone size: .
CDR3 protein: ASRSGQGPSPLH

V gene: TRBV6-2/TRBV6-3
D gene: .
clone size: .
CDR3 protein: ASSFTLKPHRREAL

V gene: TRBV6-2/TRBV6-3
D gene: TRBD2
clone size: medium-sized
CDR3 protein: ASTKLQRGRDNEQF

V gene: TRBV20-1
D gene: TRBD1
clone size: many
CDR3 protein: SANRGPYNEQF

V gene: TRBV6-2/TRBV6-3
D gene: .
clone size: .
CDR3 protein: ASSSGSRGTQY

V gene: TRBV5-1
D gene: .
clone size: medium-sized
CDR3 protein: ASSLVTVSSYNEQF

V gene: TRBV6-1
D gene: .
clone size: .
CDR3 protein: ASSNDRAEYEQY

V gene: TRBV5-6
D gene: .
clone size: many
CDR3 protein: ASRDLRVPNNYGYT

V gene: TRBV6-2/TRBV6-3
D gene: .
clone size: .
CDR3 protein: ASSTVEQASYTGELF

V gene: TRBV7-2
D gene: .
clone size: many
CDR3 protein: ASSLDWSDTQY

V gene: TRBV24-1
D gene: TRBD2
clone size: medium-sized
CDR3 protein: ATSPGRSSYNEQF

V gene: TRBV4-1
D gene: TRBD2
clone size: many
CDR3 protein: ASSQDSGGPFIQY

V gene: TRBV18
D gene: .
clone size: many
CDR3 protein: ASSPRRGRDGYT

V gene: TRBV5-4
D gene: TRBD2
clone size: many
CDR3 protein: ASSFASGGLAKNIQY

V gene: TRBV12-3/TRBV12-4
D gene: .
clone size: many
CDR3 protein: ASTLTEGTEAF

V gene: TRBV4-2
D gene: .
clone size: many
CDR3 protein: ASSQRGTNNEQF

V gene: TRBV10-3
D gene: TRBD1
clone size: many
CDR3 protein: AIRPWTGEVTDTQY

V gene: TRBV10-3
D gene: TRBD2
clone size: few
CDR3 protein: AISEWTSGGPKETQY

V gene: TRBV5-1
D gene: TRBD1
clone size: .
CDR3 protein: ASSWDSQETHY

V gene: TRBV11-2
D gene: .
clone size: many
CDR3 protein: ASSLYALGSYEQY

V gene: TRBV18
D gene: TRBD1
clone size: many
CDR3 protein: VSSPPTGTGWKEQY

V gene: TRBV27
D gene: .
clone size: .
CDR3 protein: ASIASHDSHSSTDTQY

V gene: TRBV19
D gene: .
clone size: medium-sized
CDR3 protein: ASSLRQANSPLH

V gene: TRBV6-2/TRBV6-3
D gene: .
clone size: .
CDR3 protein: ASRPGLGQREQY

V gene: TRBV28
D gene: .
clone size: .
CDR3 protein: ASSLRRAYEQY

V gene: TRBV6-4
D gene: TRBD1
clone size: many
CDR3 protein: ASSPSGRGRN

V gene: TRBV5-1
D gene: TRBD2
clone size: medium-sized
CDR3 protein: ASSLEASGESGELF

V gene: TRBV24-1
D gene: TRBD1
clone size: .
CDR3 protein: ATSDAPGQGITATNEKLF

V gene: TRBV9
D gene: TRBD2
clone size: many
CDR3 protein: ASSLTSGTGGVPNEQF

V gene: TRBV20-1
D gene: TRBD1
clone size: few
CDR3 protein: SAQDRELYNEQF

V gene: TRBV20-1
D gene: TRBD2
clone size: many
CDR3 protein: SAGTSGGLKETQY

V gene: TRBV6-2/TRBV6-3
D gene: .
clone size: medium-sized
CDR3 protein: ASSYGFNEQF

V gene: TRBV19
D gene: TRBD1
clone size: many
CDR3 protein: ASQTFGTGTLHGYT

V gene: TRBV10-2
D gene: .
clone size: many
CDR3 protein: ASSESIVQQPQH

V gene: TRBV12-3/TRBV12-4
D gene: .
clone size: medium-sized
CDR3 protein: ASSPDVSGGWLGYT

V gene: TRBV6-1
D gene: .
clone size: many
CDR3 protein: ASTQGGVTDTQY